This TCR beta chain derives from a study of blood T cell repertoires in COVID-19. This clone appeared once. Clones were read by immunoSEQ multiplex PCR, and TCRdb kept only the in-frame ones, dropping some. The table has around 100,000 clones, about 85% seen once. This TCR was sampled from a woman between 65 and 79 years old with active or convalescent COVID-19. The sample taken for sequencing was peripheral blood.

Written as DNA, the CDR3 is TGTGCCAGTACCCCGACAGGGGGCTTTGGAAAACTGTTTTTT. This gives the protein CASTPTGGFGKLFF. The chain carries TRBV19 and TRBJ1-4; 10 nucleotides agree with TRBD1. Trimming took 7 bases from V and 10 from J; bases not matched to a gene: 9. The V gene's germline CDR1 is LNHDA and CDR2 SQIVND (reference sequence). This CDR3 has 14 amino acids.